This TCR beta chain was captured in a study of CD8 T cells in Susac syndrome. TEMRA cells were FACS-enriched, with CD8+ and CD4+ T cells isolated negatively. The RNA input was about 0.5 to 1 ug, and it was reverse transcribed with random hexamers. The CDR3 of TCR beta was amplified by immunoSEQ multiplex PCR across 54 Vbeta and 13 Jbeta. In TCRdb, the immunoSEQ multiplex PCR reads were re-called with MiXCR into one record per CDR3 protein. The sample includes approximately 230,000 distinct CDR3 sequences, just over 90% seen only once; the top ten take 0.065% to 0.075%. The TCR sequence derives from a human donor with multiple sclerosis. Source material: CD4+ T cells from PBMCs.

This CDR3 is CASSLDFPEAFF. In DNA, the CDR3 is TGTGCCAGCAGCTTAGATTTCCCTGAAGCTTTCTTT. This chain connects TRBV7-2 to TRBJ1-1; D ambiguous. Trimming took off 1 base at V and 6 bases at J, with 6 bases between the two ends. Per the germline V gene, CDR1 is SGHTA and CDR2 is FQGNSA. The CDR3 is made up of 12 amino acids.